One and the same sample provided the 24 T cell receptor beta chains below, sequenced in a study of blood T cell repertoires in COVID-19. The table came from immunoSEQ multiplex PCR; TCRdb's copy has only in-frame clones and leaves some out. The data contain about 160,000 clones, roughly 87% of them singletons. The sample was PBMCs or T cells enriched from blood (not recorded which). These receptors were taken from a woman in her 50s who had recovered from COVID-19.

The count of this clone is one. The chain recombines TRBV15 with TRBJ2-2; 8 bases are shared with TRBD1. This CDR3 contains 18 residues. After removal of 0 bases from V and 3 bases from J, the junction contained 9 bases not matched to a gene. Germline assignment: CDR1 LNHNV and CDR2 YYDKDF (reference sequence). The CDR3 here is CATSRDPRRTGYTGELFF. CDR3 coding DNA: TGTGCCACCAGCAGAGATCCTAGGAGGACAGGGTACACCGGGGAGCTGTTTTTT.

The CDR3: CSVVSGQETQYF. CDR3 in DNA: TGCAGCGTTGTGAGCGGCCAAGAGACCCAGTACTTC. The chain recombines TRBV29-1 with TRBJ2-5, with D possibly being TRBD2 (5 bases). V lost 4 bases and J 1 base, leaving 7 bases between the germline ends. CDR3 length: 12 amino acids. Germline CDR1 and CDR2: SQVTM and ANQGSEA.

The rearrangement uses TRBV7-9 and TRBJ1-1; TRBD1 might be the D (5 bases). Germline CDR1 is SEHNR and CDR2 is FQNEAQ (reference sequence). This CDR3 contains 13 residues. V was trimmed by 0 bases and J by 8 bases, leaving 10 bases between them. This CDR3 reads CASSLAGAIEAFF. The CDR3, as DNA: TGTGCCAGCAGCTTAGCTGGGGCCATAGAAGCTTTCTTT.

The gene calls are TRBV5-4 and TRBJ1-2; D is possibly TRBD1 (6 bases). The CDR3 runs to 17 residues. Trimming removed 0 bases at V and 0 bases at J, with 15 bases between. Germline V gene data show CDR1 as SGHNT and CDR2 as YYREEE (reference sequence). Here the CDR3 reads CASSLAATGLANYGYTF. The CDR3 region has the DNA TGTGCCAGCAGCTTGGCCGCGACAGGCCTAGCTAACTATGGCTACACCTTC.

The chain couples TRBV2 to TRBJ1-2; D not certain. The CDR3 is 15 amino acids. Trimming left V 6 bases short and J 0 bases short, with 14 bases between. Germline V CDR1 and CDR2: SNHLY, FYNNEI. The CDR3 DNA reads TGTGCCAGCAGCCCCGACAAACTGTCTAACTATGGCTACACCTTC. Amino acids: CASSPDKLSNYGYTF.

The chain employs TRBV6-1 and TRBJ1-3; the D gene is possibly TRBD1 (6 bases). The CDR3 extends over 15 amino acids. V was trimmed by 2 bases and J by 4 bases, leaving 12 bases between them. Germline lookup yields CDR1 MNHNS and CDR2 SASEGT. CDR3 coding DNA: TGTGCCAGCAGTGAACCAGGGGCCTACGGAAACACCATATATTTT. Translated: CASSEPGAYGNTIYF.

The chain is built from TRBV19 and TRBJ2-1; a weak D match, TRBD1 (5 bases). Deletions cut 3 bases from V and 8 bases from J, with 8 bases between. Germline V gene lookup returns CDR1 LNHDA and CDR2 SQIVND (reference sequence). The CDR3 sequence is 12 residues long. The DNA for the CDR3 is TGTGCCAGTAGTATCCAGGGCTATGAGCAGTTCTTC. This sequence encodes CASSIQGYEQFF.

The chain recombines TRBV7-2 with TRBJ2-2; TRBD2 is a possible D gene (6 bases). Per germline, CDR1 SGHTA and CDR2 FQGNSA. V lost 7 bases, J lost 0 bases, and 12 bases lay in between. The CDR3 is 15 amino acids. The DNA of the CDR3 is TGTGCCAGCAACCTTAGCGGCGCGAACACCGGGGAGCTGTTTTTT. Amino acid sequence: CASNLSGANTGELFF.

CDR3 in DNA: TGTGCCAGTACTCAACTAGCGGGAGGCCCTCAAGAGACCCAGTACTTC. Its translation: CASTQLAGGPQETQYF. The chain uses TRBV19 and TRBJ2-5; TRBD2 matches 12 bases. The CDR3 consists of 16 residues. Germline V gives CDR1 LNHDA, CDR2 SQIVND (reference sequence). Trimming took 7 bases from V and 2 from J; bases not matched to a gene: 8.

The chain couples TRBV18 to TRBJ1-3, with a weak D call TRBD1 (5 bases). This CDR3 spans 15 amino acids. The germline gives CDR1 KGHSH, CDR2 LQKENI. Trimming pared 6 bases from V and 0 bases from J, leaving 12 bases between. DNA of the CDR3: TGTGCCAGCTCCATAGTGCAGGGCTCTGGAAACACCATATATTTT. It specifies CASSIVQGSGNTIYF. Full variable domain (remainder filled in from reference TRBV18 and TRBJ1-3): NAGVMQNPRHLVRRRGQEARLRCSPMKGHSHVYWYRQLPEEGLKFMVYLQKENIIDESGMPKERFSAEFPKEGPSILRIQQVVRGDSAAYFCASSIVQGSGNTIYFGEGSWLTVV.

The chain joins TRBV3-1 (or the pseudogene TRBV3-2) to TRBJ1-1; the D is unclear. V shed 5 bases and J shed 4 bases, with 11 bases lying between them. The CDR3 has 13 residues. Germline CDR1 and CDR2: LGHDT and YNNKEL (reference sequence). CDR3 in amino acids: CASSSMRGTEAFF. CDR3 DNA sequence: TGTGCCAGCAGCTCTATGAGAGGCACTGAAGCTTTCTTT.

The J gene is TRBJ2-1, the V gene TRBV24-1; D is perhaps TRBD1 (6 bases). Germline V gene lookup returns CDR1 KGHDR and CDR2 SFDVKD. The CDR3 is 15 residues long. Deletions cut 10 bases from V and 5 bases from J, with 20 bases between. The CDR3 protein is CATQARGQMDNEQFF. CDR3 sequence (DNA): TGTGCCACGCAGGCTAGAGGACAGATGGACAATGAGCAGTTCTTC.

The rearrangement links TRBV29-1 to TRBJ1-2, with D perhaps matching TRBD1 (5 bases). From germline, CDR1 is SQVTM and CDR2 ANQGSEA. Trimming removed 3 bases from V and 4 bases from J, with 9 bases in between. CDR3 size: 12 residues. CDR3 bases: TGCAGCGTTGACCCCAGGGTCTATGGCTACACCTTC. Translated: CSVDPRVYGYTF.

The chain is built from TRBV19 and TRBJ1-4; D not resolved. V was shortened by 1 base and J by 0 bases, with 6 bases between the two germline ends. Germline V gene data show CDR1 as LNHDA and CDR2 as SQIVND (reference sequence). The length of the CDR3 is 15 residues. The CDR3 loop is CASSIVGATNEKLFF. The DNA of the CDR3 is TGTGCCAGTAGTATAGTCGGGGCAACTAATGAAAAACTGTTTTTT.

The V call is TRBV12-3 or TRBV12-4, the J call TRBJ2-1; D is undetermined. This CDR3 has 12 amino acids. V was shortened by 3 bases and J by 8 bases, with 8 bases between the two germline ends. The CDR3 reads CASSFGADEQFF. CDR3 nucleotides: TGTGCCAGCAGTTTTGGTGCGGATGAGCAGTTCTTC.

CDR3 amino acids: CASSQAGGNTIYF. The DNA for the CDR3 is TGTGCCAGCAGCCAAGCGGGGGGAAACACCATATATTTT. This chain joins TRBV14 and TRBJ1-3; D not certain. This CDR3 has 13 amino acids. Germline-derived CDR1 and CDR2 are SGHDN and FVKESK. Trimming took 1 base from V and 4 from J, leaving 5 bases between them.

This clone showed up just a few times. The chain joins TRBV12-5 to TRBJ2-7, with D possibly matching TRBD2 (5 bases). This CDR3 comprises 12 residues. V gave up 6 bases and J gave up 7 bases, with 13 bases separating them. CDR1 and CDR2 from the germline V gene are LGHNT and FRNRAP. This chain's CDR3 is CASGLTRGEQYF. The CDR3 bases are TGTGCTAGTGGCCTGACACGAGGGGAGCAGTACTTC. Based on the CDR3 plus reference TRBV12-5 and TRBJ2-7, the full variable domain is DARVTQTPRHKVTEMGQEVTMRCQPILGHNTVFWYRQTMMQGLELLAYFRNRAPLDDSGMPKDRFSAEMPDATLATLKIQPSEPRDSAVYFCASGLTRGEQYFGPGTRLTVT.

V and J are TRBV19 and TRBJ2-1; 13 nucleotides match TRBD2. The germline V gene has CDR1 LNHDA and CDR2 SQIVND (reference sequence). The CDR3 runs to 15 residues. The V segment lost 10 bases and the J segment 5 bases; nucleotides outside the gene matches: 8. The CDR3 DNA is TGTGCCACCGACCCACTAGCGGGAGGGCACAATGAGCAGTTCTTC. The encoded protein is CATDPLAGGHNEQFF.

This chain joins TRBV19 and TRBJ2-1; a weak D match, TRBD2 (6 bases). Per germline, CDR1 LNHDA and CDR2 SQIVND (reference sequence). Trimming removed 4 bases from V and 12 bases from J, with 16 bases in between. The CDR3 extends over 13 amino acids. The CDR3 sequence: CASSTPGKTRQFF. The DNA of the CDR3 is TGTGCCAGTAGTACCCCGGGAAAGACTAGGCAGTTCTTC.

The chain carries TRBV7-2 and TRBJ2-1; D gene uncertain. This CDR3 region has 17 residues. V shed 1 base and J shed 1 base, with 14 bases lying between them. Germline V gene lookup returns CDR1 SGHTA and CDR2 FQGNSA. CDR3 sequence: CASSLGERLISYNEQFF. CDR3 nucleotide sequence: TGTGCCAGCAGCTTAGGTGAACGCCTAATATCCTACAATGAGCAGTTCTTC.

The V and J genes are TRBV18 and TRBJ2-1; no definite D call. Germline CDR1 KGHSH, CDR2 LQKENI. V was trimmed by 6 bases and J by 6 bases, leaving 24 bases between them. This CDR3 is built from 17 residues. This CDR3 is CASSVASRRSVSNEQFF. As DNA, the CDR3 is TGTGCCAGCTCGGTAGCCTCAAGGCGGTCGGTAAGCAATGAGCAGTTCTTC.

The chain has TRBV12-5 and TRBJ1-5; the match to TRBD1 covers 9 bases. This CDR3 spans 18 amino acids. The V and J ends lost 1 base and 5 bases, in that order; junction bases with no gene match: 12. The germline V gene has CDR1 LGHNT and CDR2 FRNRAP. This CDR3 reads CASGLDPSRTGAYQPQHF. The CDR3 bases are TGTGCTAGTGGTTTGGACCCGTCCCGGACAGGGGCCTATCAGCCCCAGCATTTT.

This chain uses TRBV6-2 or TRBV6-3 with TRBJ2-3; 10 nucleotides agree with TRBD2. This CDR3 is 17 amino acids long. V lost 2 bases, J lost 2 bases, and 7 bases stayed unmatched. Germline CDR1 and CDR2: MNHEY and SVGEGT. Written as DNA, the CDR3 is TGTGCCAGCAGTTACCGTCCTAGCGGGAGCCCCACAGATACGCAGTATTTT. Amino acid sequence: CASSYRPSGSPTDTQYF.

This clone was picked up one time. The rearrangement joins TRBV11-3 to TRBJ2-7; D not certain. The CDR3 contains 15 residues. The germline CDR1 and CDR2 sequences are SGHNT and YENEEA. Trimming shortened V by 1 base and J by 4 bases, and 14 bases separated the two germline ends. The CDR3 protein is CASSLAIGRPYEQYF. The CDR3 coding sequence is TGTGCCAGCAGCTTAGCCATCGGCAGGCCTTACGAGCAGTACTTC.